This T cell receptor (beta chain) is from a study of cytomegalovirus exposure and HLA in healthy donors. Findings and caveats of the study: In a later analysis, an Asian-associated ancestry cluster reportedly showed fewer N-insertions than the roughly 690-donor mean.

Comment on this clone: Its antigen is unknown.

The V end was cut by 4 bases, the J end by 2 bases, with 9 bases between. Germline V gives CDR1 SGHRS, CDR2 YFSETQ. This CDR3 is built from 14 residues. In the PCR, 60 Vbeta and 13 Jbeta primers were used. The protocol was immunoSEQ multiplex PCR, while the TCRdb copy is restricted to in-frame clones and leaves out a portion. This repertoire includes 65,000 to 80,000 clones. The sequence was obtained from a man in his thirties or forties in good health and CMV-seronegative. Sequencing was performed on PBMCs. This rearrangement joins TRBV5-1 to TRBJ2-2; D gene unclear. CDR3 bases: TGCGCCAGCAGCATCCTGACTAACACCGGGGAGCTGTTTTTT. Encoded protein: CASSILTNTGELFF.